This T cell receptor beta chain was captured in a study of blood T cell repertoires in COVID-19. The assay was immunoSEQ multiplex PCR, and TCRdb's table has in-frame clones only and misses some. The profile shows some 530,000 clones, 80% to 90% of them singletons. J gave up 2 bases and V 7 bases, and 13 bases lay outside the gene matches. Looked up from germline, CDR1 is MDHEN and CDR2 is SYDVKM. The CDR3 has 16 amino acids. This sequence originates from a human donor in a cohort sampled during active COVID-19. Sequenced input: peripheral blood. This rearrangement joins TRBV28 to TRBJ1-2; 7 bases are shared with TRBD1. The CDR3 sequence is CASTGGRSDLNYGYTF. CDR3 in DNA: TGTGCCAGCACAGGGGGGAGGTCGGATTTGAACTATGGCTACACCTTC.